One and the same sample provided the 5 T cell receptor beta chains below, sequenced in a study of blood T cell repertoires in COVID-19. TCRdb keeps only in-frame clones here, not all; method: immunoSEQ multiplex PCR. The sample has around 230,000 clones, around 86% seen once. Sequencing was performed on peripheral blood. The receptors originated from a woman in her sixties with active or convalescent COVID-19.

The chain recombines TRBV29-1 with TRBJ1-2, with TRBD1 identical over 8 bases. The length of the CDR3 is 12 residues. Looked up from germline, CDR1 is SQVTM and CDR2 is ANQGSEA. The junction had 5 bases not matched to a gene; V was cut back by 6 bases and J by 5 bases. The CDR3 sequence: CSVKQGEYGYTF. The CDR3 DNA reads TGCAGCGTGAAACAGGGGGAGTATGGCTACACCTTC.

This clone was seen only once. V gene TRBV28 combines with J gene TRBJ1-3; D remains unclear. Between the trimmed V and J ends, which lost 8 bases and 2 bases, there was a span of 7 bases. The CDR3 has 12 residues. Germline values: CDR1 MDHEN, CDR2 SYDVKM. CDR3 sequence reads: CASSEAGNTIYF. CDR3 bases: TGTGCCAGCTCGGAGGCTGGAAACACCATATATTTT. Full variable domain (missing parts from reference TRBV28 and TRBJ1-3): DVKVTQSSRYLVKRTGEKVFLECVQDMDHENMFWYRQDPGLGLRLIYFSYDVKMKEKGDIPEGYSVSREKKERFSLILESASTNQTSMYLCASSEAGNTIYFGEGSWLTVV.

This chain connects TRBV27 to TRBJ1-5; D is ambiguous. The CDR3 extends over 14 amino acids. Per the germline V gene, CDR1 is MNHEY and CDR2 is SMNVEV (reference sequence). The V and J ends lost 1 base and 7 bases respectively, with 11 bases between them. CDR3 DNA sequence: TGTGCCAGCAGTTTATTTTCCGGGGTCCAGCCCCAGCATTTT. Translation: CASSLFSGVQPQHF.

The chain recombines TRBV15 with TRBJ1-5; TRBD1 is a possible D gene (6 bases). From germline, CDR1 is LNHNV and CDR2 YYDKDF (reference sequence). The CDR3 spans 15 residues. V dropped 3 bases and J dropped 3 bases, with 12 bases sitting between them. In DNA, the CDR3 is TGTGCCACCAGCAGCGGGCAGGGGAACAATCAGCCCCAGCATTTT. Translating gives CATSSGQGNNQPQHF.

The chain recombines TRBV19 with TRBJ2-1; 7 nucleotides match TRBD2. Germline CDR1 reads LNHDA; CDR2 reads SQIVND (reference sequence). V was pared by 7 bases and J by 5 bases, with 8 bases of the junction left unmatched. The CDR3 is 14 amino acids. The CDR3 region is CASTTSGAHNEQFF. The DNA for the CDR3 is TGTGCCAGTACCACAAGCGGGGCCCACAATGAGCAGTTCTTC. Using reference TRBV19 and TRBJ2-1 for the parts outside the CDR3, the full variable domain is DGGITQSPKYLFRKEGQNVTLSCEQNLNHDAMYWYRQDPGQGLRLIYYSQIVNDFQKGDIAEGYSVSREKKESFPLTVTSAQKNPTAFYLCASTTSGAHNEQFFGPGTRLTVL.